This T cell receptor (beta chain) was retrieved from a study of OX40 agonist ivuxolimab in advanced cancers. The table came from immunoSEQ multiplex PCR; TCRdb's copy has only in-frame clones and leaves some out. Of more than 65,000 clones in the sample, about four fifths were seen once. Regarding the study as a whole: Doses of 0.1 to 3.0 mg/kg were accompanied by clonal expansion of CD4+ and CD8+ blood T cells by week 6.

Turning to this clone: Its antigen remains unidentified.

Here the sequenced sample was CD4+ or CD8+ T cells sorted from blood, taken in a trial of the OX40 agonist ivuxolimab. This TCR came from an adult with an advanced solid tumor such as melanoma, head and neck, liver or kidney cancer.

For the CDR3, the DNA is TGTGCCAGCAGCCGGGACAGGACAGTTAACACCGGGGAGCTGTTTTTT. This encodes CASSRDRTVNTGELFF. The chain carries TRBV7-9 and TRBJ2-2; 8 nucleotides line up with TRBD1. The CDR3 runs 16 residues. The junction had 7 bases not matched to a gene; V was cut back by 5 bases and J by 2 bases. CDR1 and CDR2 (germline): SEHNR, FQNEAQ (reference sequence).